The clone carrying this T cell receptor beta chain appeared many times. TCRdb itself ran the RT-PCR reads through MiXCR, one entry per CDR3 protein. The sample lists 650,000 to 800,000 distinct CDR3 sequences, 14% occurring once. This CDR3 is built from 15 residues. Trimming removed 1 base from V and 5 bases from J, with 16 bases in between. The germline gives CDR1 SGHKS, CDR2 YYEKEE (reference sequence). The specimen sequenced was memory CD4+ T cells from blood. The sequence derives from a female donor in good health, serving as a healthy control. J is TRBJ2-7 and V is TRBV5-5; D may be TRBD2 (6 bases). The CDR3 DNA sequence: TGTGCCAGCAGCTTGACGGGGCAGGGAGGCCACGAGCAGTACTTC. Residues: CASSLTGQGGHEQYF.